The next 8 T cell receptor beta chains were all read from a single sample in a study of response to subunit inactivated influenza vaccine. In TCRdb, the RT-PCR reads were re-called with MiXCR into one record per CDR3 protein. Of approximately 500,000 distinct CDR3 sequences detected, about 14% appear once; the ten largest clones hold 11%. Sample: PBMCs from blood, taken 12 days after vaccination. The receptors come from a man between 50 and 59 years old who received an inactivated influenza vaccine.

This clonotype was observed at least ten times. The V gene is TRBV28, the J gene TRBJ2-5; tentatively, D is TRBD2 (6 bases). Trimming shortened V by 5 bases and J by 5 bases, and 9 bases separated the two germline ends. Per the germline V gene, CDR1 is MDHEN and CDR2 is SYDVKM. This CDR3 is built from 12 residues. CDR3: CASSGGTETQYF. The CDR3 DNA reads as TGTGCCAGCAGTGGCGGGACTGAGACCCAGTACTTC.

The gene calls are TRBV7-2 and TRBJ2-3; 9 bases fit TRBD2. The junction had 2 bases not matched to a gene; V was cut back by 6 bases and J by 4 bases. Germline-derived CDR1 and CDR2 are SGHTA and FQGNSA. The CDR3 is 13 residues long. The CDR3 spells CASRREGSDTQYF. The CDR3 DNA sequence: TGTGCCAGCAGGCGGGAGGGCTCAGATACGCAGTATTTT.

V and J are TRBV7-2 and TRBJ2-7; D possibly corresponds to TRBD1 (6 bases). Trimming removed 4 bases from V and 1 base from J, with 14 bases in between. The CDR3 contains 15 residues. Germline CDR1 is SGHTA and CDR2 is FQGNSA. As DNA, the CDR3 is TGTGCCAGCAGCTCCACAACCGGGACATCCTACGAGCAGTACTTC. It translates to CASSSTTGTSYEQYF.

With respect to this clonotype: The junction and the germline gene differ at one end; a read error may be behind it. The chain links TRBV6-1 to TRBJ2-3; TRBD2 agrees at 11 bases. The germline V gene encodes CDR1 MNHNS and CDR2 SASEGT. The CDR3 runs to 15 residues. The CDR3 loop is CASTYSGGVTNTQYF. CDR3 sequence (DNA): TGTGCCAGCACCTATAGCGGGGGGGTCACAAATACGCAGTATTTT.

This clonotype occurred a few times. The chain employs TRBV6-1 and TRBJ2-5; possibly TRBD1 for D (5 bases). Per the germline V gene, CDR1 is MNHNS and CDR2 is SASEGT. There are 13 residues in the CDR3. The ends were cut back, 6 bases at V and 2 bases at J, with 10 bases in the middle. The CDR3: CASRGVGQETQYF. In nucleotides, the CDR3 is TGTGCCAGCAGAGGGGTAGGGCAAGAGACCCAGTACTTC.

The CDR3 sequence: CSARSQGAQETQYF. The CDR3 bases are TGCAGTGCTAGGTCACAGGGCGCCCAAGAGACCCAGTACTTC. This chain uses TRBV20-1 with TRBJ2-5; D might be TRBD1 (6 bases). This CDR3 comprises 14 residues. V was pared by 3 bases and J by 1 base, with 12 bases between. The germline V gene encodes CDR1 DFQATT and CDR2 SNEGSKA (reference sequence).

This clonotype was picked up a small number of times. The genes are TRBV11-2 and TRBJ2-7; a weak D match, TRBD2 (5 bases). Germline CDR1 reads SGHAT; CDR2 reads FQNNGV. This CDR3 is built from 16 residues. Deletions cut 0 bases from V and 0 bases from J, with 12 bases between. The chain's CDR3 is CASSLDWPGSSYEQYF. The CDR3 DNA is TGTGCCAGCAGCTTAGATTGGCCGGGGAGCTCCTACGAGCAGTACTTC. Full variable domain (remainder filled in from reference TRBV11-2 and TRBJ2-7): EAGVAQSPRYKIIEKRQSVAFWCNPISGHATLYWYQQILGQGPKLLIQFQNNGVVDDSQLPKDRFSAERLKGVDSTLKIQPAKLEDSAVYLCASSLDWPGSSYEQYFGPGTRLTVT.

This rearrangement joins TRBV7-9 to TRBJ2-5; 7 bases are shared with TRBD2. The CDR3 has 14 residues. V lost 3 bases, J lost 3 bases, and 4 bases stayed unmatched. Germline lookup yields CDR1 SEHNR and CDR2 FQNEAQ (reference sequence). The CDR3 loop reads CASSLTSPKETQYF. The DNA of the CDR3 is TGTGCCAGCAGCTTGACTAGCCCGAAAGAGACCCAGTACTTC.